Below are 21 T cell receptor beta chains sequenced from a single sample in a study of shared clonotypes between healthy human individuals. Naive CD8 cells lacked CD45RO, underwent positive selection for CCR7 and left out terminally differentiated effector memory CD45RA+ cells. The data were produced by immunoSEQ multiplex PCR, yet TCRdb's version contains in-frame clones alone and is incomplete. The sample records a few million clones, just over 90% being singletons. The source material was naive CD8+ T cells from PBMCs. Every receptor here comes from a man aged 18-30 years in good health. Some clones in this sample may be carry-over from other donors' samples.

This CDR3 is CSVRDNNYGYTF. In DNA form, the CDR3 reads TGCAGCGTCCGGGACAATAACTATGGCTACACCTTC. V usage is TRBV29-1 and J usage is TRBJ1-2; a possible D gene is TRBD1 (6 bases). This CDR3 is 12 amino acids long. Between the trimmed V and J ends, which lost 6 bases and 1 base, there was a span of 9 bases. CDR1 and CDR2 (germline): SQVTM, ANQGSEA.

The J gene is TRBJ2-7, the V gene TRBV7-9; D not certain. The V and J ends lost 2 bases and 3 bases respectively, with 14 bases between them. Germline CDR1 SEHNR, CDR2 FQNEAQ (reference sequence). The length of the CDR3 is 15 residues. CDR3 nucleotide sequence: TGTGCCAGCAGCTTACGGTCGTACCCCGACTACGAGCAGTACTTC. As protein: CASSLRSYPDYEQYF.

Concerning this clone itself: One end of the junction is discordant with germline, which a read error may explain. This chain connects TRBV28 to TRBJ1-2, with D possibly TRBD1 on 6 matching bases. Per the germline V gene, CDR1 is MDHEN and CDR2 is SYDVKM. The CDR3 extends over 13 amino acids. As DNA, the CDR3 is TGTGCCAACAGTTTTCTGGGGGCTACTGGCTACACCTTC. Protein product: CANSFLGATGYTF.

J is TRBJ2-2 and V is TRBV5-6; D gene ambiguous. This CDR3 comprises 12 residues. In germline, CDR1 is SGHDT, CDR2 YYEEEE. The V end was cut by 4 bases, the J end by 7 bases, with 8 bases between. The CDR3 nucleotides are TGTGCCAGCAGCAGAGCTGACGGGGAGCTGTTTTTT. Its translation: CASSRADGELFF.

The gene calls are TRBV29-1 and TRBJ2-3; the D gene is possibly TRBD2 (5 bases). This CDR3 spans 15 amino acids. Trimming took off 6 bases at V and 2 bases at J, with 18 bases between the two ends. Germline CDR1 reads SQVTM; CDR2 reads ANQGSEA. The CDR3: CSVGVSTGYTDTQYF. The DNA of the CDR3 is TGCAGCGTCGGTGTTTCAACGGGGTACACAGATACGCAGTATTTT.

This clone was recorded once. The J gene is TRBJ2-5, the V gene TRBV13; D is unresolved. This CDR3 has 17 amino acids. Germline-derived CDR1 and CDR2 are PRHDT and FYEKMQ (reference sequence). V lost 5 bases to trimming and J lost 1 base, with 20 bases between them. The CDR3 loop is CASSPKSGSPLQETQYF. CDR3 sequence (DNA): TGTGCCAGCAGCCCGAAATCGGGTAGCCCACTCCAAGAGACCCAGTACTTC.

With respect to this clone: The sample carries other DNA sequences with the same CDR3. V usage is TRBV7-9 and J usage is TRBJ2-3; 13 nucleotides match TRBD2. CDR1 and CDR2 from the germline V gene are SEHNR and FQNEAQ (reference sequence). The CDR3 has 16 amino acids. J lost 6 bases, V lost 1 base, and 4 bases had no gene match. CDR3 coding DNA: TGTGCCAGCAGCTTAGGACTAGCGGGAGGCGGGGATACGCAGTATTTT. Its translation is CASSLGLAGGGDTQYF. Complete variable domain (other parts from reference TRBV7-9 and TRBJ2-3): DTGVSQNPRHKITKRGQNVTFRCDPISEHNRLYWYRQTLGQGPEFLTYFQNEAQLEKSRLLSDRFSAERPKGSFSTLEIQRTEQGDSAMYLCASSLGLAGGGDTQYFGPGTRLTVL.

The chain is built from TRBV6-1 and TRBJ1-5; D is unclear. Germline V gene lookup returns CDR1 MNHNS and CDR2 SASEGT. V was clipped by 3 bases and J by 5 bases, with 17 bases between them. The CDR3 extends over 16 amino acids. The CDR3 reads CASSDNFGQVYQPQHF. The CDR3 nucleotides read TGTGCCAGCAGTGATAATTTCGGCCAGGTGTATCAGCCCCAGCATTTT.

The CDR3 is CASLTGPAGVYEQYF. CDR3 nucleotide sequence: TGTGCCAGCCTAACAGGCCCAGCTGGGGTCTACGAGCAGTACTTC. The gene calls are TRBV2 and TRBJ2-7; a possible D gene is TRBD1 (5 bases). Germline values: CDR1 SNHLY, CDR2 FYNNEI. CDR3 size: 15 residues. V was trimmed by 8 bases and J by 3 bases, leaving 20 bases between them.

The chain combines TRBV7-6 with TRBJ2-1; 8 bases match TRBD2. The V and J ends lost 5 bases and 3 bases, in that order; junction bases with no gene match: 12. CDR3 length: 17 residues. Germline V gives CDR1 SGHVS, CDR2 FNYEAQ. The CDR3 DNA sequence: TGTGCCAGCAGCCGGCTAGCGGGCCCGCCCCACTACAATGAGCAGTTCTTC. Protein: CASSRLAGPPHYNEQFF.

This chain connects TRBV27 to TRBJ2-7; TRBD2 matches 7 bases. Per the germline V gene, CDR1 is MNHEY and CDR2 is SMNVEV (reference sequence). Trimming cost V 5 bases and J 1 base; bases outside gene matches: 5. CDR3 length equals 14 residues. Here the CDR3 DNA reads TGTGCCAGCAGTACCGTAGCGGGTTCCTACGAGCAGTACTTC. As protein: CASSTVAGSYEQYF.

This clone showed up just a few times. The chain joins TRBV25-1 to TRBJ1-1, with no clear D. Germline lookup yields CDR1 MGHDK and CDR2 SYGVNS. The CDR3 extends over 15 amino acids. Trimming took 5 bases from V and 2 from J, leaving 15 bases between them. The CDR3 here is CASSQLGGPNTEAFF. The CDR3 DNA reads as TGTGCCAGCAGTCAATTGGGCGGACCTAACACTGAAGCTTTCTTT.

CDR3: CASSRRLDWDTQYF. In DNA form, the CDR3 reads TGTGCCAGCAGTAGAAGGTTGGACTGGGATACGCAGTATTTT. This sequence joins TRBV27 and TRBJ2-3; a possible D gene is TRBD2 (5 bases). V shed 5 bases and J shed 6 bases, with 15 bases lying between them. Germline V CDR1 and CDR2: MNHEY, SMNVEV (reference sequence). The CDR3 length is 14 residues.

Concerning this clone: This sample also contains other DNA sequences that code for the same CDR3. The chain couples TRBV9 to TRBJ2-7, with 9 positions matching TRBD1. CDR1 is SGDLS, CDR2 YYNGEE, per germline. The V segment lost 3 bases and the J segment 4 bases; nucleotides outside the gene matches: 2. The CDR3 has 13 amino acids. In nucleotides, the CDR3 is TGTGCCAGCAGCGCGGACAGGGGTTACGAGCAGTACTTC. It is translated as CASSADRGYEQYF. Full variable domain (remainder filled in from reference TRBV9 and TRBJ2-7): DSGVTQTPKHLITATGQRVTLRCSPRSGDLSVYWYQQSLDQGLQFLIQYYNGEERAKGNILERFSAQQFPDLHSELNLSSLELGDSALYFCASSADRGYEQYFGPGTRLTVT.

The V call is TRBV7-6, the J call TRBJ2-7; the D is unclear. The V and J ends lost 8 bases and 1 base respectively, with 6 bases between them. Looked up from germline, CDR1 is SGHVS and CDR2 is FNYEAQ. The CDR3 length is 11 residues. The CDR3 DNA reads TGTGCCAGCTCCGCATCCTACGAGCAGTACTTC. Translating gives CASSASYEQYF.

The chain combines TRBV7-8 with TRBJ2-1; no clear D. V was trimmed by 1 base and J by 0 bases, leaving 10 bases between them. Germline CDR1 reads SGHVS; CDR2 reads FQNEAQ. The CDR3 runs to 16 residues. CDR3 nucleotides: TGTGCCAGCAGCTTAGTCCCGGCCAACTCCTACAATGAGCAGTTCTTC. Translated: CASSLVPANSYNEQFF. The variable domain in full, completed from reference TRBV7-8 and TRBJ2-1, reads GAGVSQSPRYKVAKRGQDVALRCDPISGHVSLFWYQQALGQGPEFLTYFQNEAQLDKSGLPSDRFFAERPEGSVSTLKIQRTQQEDSAVYLCASSLVPANSYNEQFFGPGTRLTVL.

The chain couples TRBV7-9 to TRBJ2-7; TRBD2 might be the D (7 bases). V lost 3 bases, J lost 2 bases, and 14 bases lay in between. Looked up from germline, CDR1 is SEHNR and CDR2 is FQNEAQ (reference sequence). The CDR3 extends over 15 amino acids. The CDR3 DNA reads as TGTGCCAGCAGCTTCGGGGGAGGGGGAGCCTACGAGCAGTACTTC. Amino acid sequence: CASSFGGGGAYEQYF.

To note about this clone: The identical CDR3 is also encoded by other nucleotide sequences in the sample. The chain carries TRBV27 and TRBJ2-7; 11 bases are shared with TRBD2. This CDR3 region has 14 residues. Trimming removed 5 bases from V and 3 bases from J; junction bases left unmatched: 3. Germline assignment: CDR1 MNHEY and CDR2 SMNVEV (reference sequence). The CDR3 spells CASSAGLAVYEQYF. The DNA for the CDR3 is TGTGCCAGCAGTGCGGGACTAGCGGTCTACGAGCAGTACTTC.

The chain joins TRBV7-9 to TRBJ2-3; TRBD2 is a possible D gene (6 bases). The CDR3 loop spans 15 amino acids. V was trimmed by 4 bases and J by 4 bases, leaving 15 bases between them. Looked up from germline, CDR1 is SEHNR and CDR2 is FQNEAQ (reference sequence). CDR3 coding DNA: TGTGCCAGCAGCTCGCCTCTGACTAGATCAGATACGCAGTATTTT. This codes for CASSSPLTRSDTQYF.

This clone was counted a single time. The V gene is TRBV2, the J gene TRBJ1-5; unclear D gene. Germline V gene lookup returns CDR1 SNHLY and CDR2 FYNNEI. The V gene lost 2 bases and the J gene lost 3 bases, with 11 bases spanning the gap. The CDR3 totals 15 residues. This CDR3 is CASSEFREDNQPQHF. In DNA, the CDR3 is TGTGCCAGCAGTGAATTCCGGGAGGACAATCAGCCCCAGCATTTT. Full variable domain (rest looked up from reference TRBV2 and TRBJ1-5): EPEVTQTPSHQVTQMGQEVILRCVPISNHLYFYWYRQILGQKVEFLVSFYNNEISEKSEIFDDQFSVERPDGSNFTLKIRSTKLEDSAMYFCASSEFREDNQPQHFGDGTRLSIL.

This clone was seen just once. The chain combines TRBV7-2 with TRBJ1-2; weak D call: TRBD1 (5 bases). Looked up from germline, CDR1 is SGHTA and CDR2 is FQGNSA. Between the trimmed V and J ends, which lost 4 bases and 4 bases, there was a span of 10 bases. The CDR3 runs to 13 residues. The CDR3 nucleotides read TGTGCCAGCAGCTCCGGGACGGTCTATGGCTACACCTTC. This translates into CASSSGTVYGYTF.